These 10 T cell receptor beta chains originate from one sample sequenced in a study of human T cells and chemical hapten exposure. TCRdb reanalysed the RACE reads using MiXCR and keeps one entry per CDR3 protein. The table shows more than 250,000 distinct CDR3 sequences, with roughly 8.9% occurring only once. Documented time point: pre-sensitization, week 0. Treatment denoted: therapeutic diphenylcyclopropenone sensitization with weekly scalp DPC. Sequenced material: whole blood, taken in connection with sensitization to the hapten diphenylcyclopropenone (DPC). Receptor source: a middle-aged woman with alopecia areata. Some clones in this sample may be carry-over from other donors' samples.

This chain joins TRBV15 and TRBJ1-1, with TRBD1 matching over 8 bases. CDR1 is LNHNV and CDR2 is YYDKDF in the germline V gene (reference sequence). V shed 1 base, J shed 3 bases, and the junction held 1 base outside the gene matches. There are 14 residues in the CDR3. CDR3 nucleotide sequence: TGTGCCACCAGCAGAGCAGGGGGCGACACTGAAGCTTTCTTT. It specifies CATSRAGGDTEAFF.

V usage is TRBV30 and J usage is TRBJ2-7; TRBD2 might be the D (6 bases). V was cut by 6 bases and J by 1 base, with 10 bases left in between. This CDR3 comprises 12 residues. CDR1 is GTSNPN, CDR2 SVGIG, per germline (reference sequence). The CDR3 region has the DNA TGTGCCTGCTCAGGAGGGTCCTACGAGCAGTACTTC. Translating gives CACSGGSYEQYF.

The V gene is TRBV20-1, the J gene TRBJ2-2; D gene ambiguous. Germline lookup yields CDR1 DFQATT and CDR2 SNEGSKA (reference sequence). CDR3 length: 13 amino acids. V was trimmed by 6 bases and J by 0 bases, leaving 8 bases between them. The CDR3 nucleotides are TGCAGTGCGCAACTAACGAACACCGGGGAGCTGTTTTTT. This encodes CSAQLTNTGELFF.

The V gene is TRBV28, the J gene TRBJ1-4; D not resolved. Germline loops: CDR1 MDHEN, CDR2 SYDVKM. V was shortened by 5 bases and J by 8 bases, with 15 bases between the two germline ends. The CDR3 sequence is 14 residues long. DNA for the CDR3: TGTGCCAGCAGTCGCCCTGAAGGGAGGGAAAAACTGTTTTTT. Amino acid sequence: CASSRPEGREKLFF.

In DNA, the CDR3 is TGTGCCAGCAGCCGAAACAGGCCTCAAGAGACCCAGTACTTC. Its protein product is CASSRNRPQETQYF. This chain links TRBV4-2 with TRBJ2-5; maybe TRBD1 (5 bases). Deletions cut 4 bases from V and 2 bases from J, with 11 bases between. Germline CDR1 LGHNA, CDR2 YNFKEQ. The CDR3 spans 14 residues.

This clonotype was seen many times. This chain links TRBV12-3 or TRBV12-4 with TRBJ2-3; D possibly corresponds to TRBD1 (7 bases). The CDR3 consists of 13 residues. Trimming pared 6 bases from V and 4 bases from J, leaving 11 bases between. CDR3 loop: CASSRGEADTQYF. The CDR3, as DNA: TGTGCCAGCAGCAGGGGGGAGGCAGATACGCAGTATTTT.

The V gene is TRBV6-5, the J gene TRBJ2-7; 8 bases match TRBD1. CDR3 length equals 15 residues. V lost 2 bases to trimming and J lost 3 bases; unmatched junction nucleotides: 6. Germline values: CDR1 MNHEY, CDR2 SVGAGI. The DNA for the CDR3 is TGTGCCAGCAGTTACGGCCCAGGGGGCGGCTACGAGCAGTACTTC. Translating gives CASSYGPGGGYEQYF.

The CDR3 bases are TGTGCCAGCAGCCAAGATCCTGGGACCTGGAATGAGCAGTTCTTC. Its protein product is CASSQDPGTWNEQFF. The rearrangement links TRBV3-1 to TRBJ2-1, with D tentatively TRBD1 or TRBD2 (5 bases each). The CDR3 runs to 15 residues. Germline V gives CDR1 LGHDT, CDR2 YNNKEL (reference sequence). Between the trimmed V and J ends, which lost 0 bases and 7 bases, there was a span of 13 bases.

This chain links TRBV9 with TRBJ2-1; 8 bases agree with TRBD2. This CDR3 region has 15 residues. Germline-derived CDR1 and CDR2 are SGDLS and YYNGEE. After removal of 6 bases from V and 3 bases from J, the junction contained 8 bases not matched to a gene. The CDR3 is CASTFSGTHYNEQFF. CDR3 in DNA: TGTGCCAGCACCTTTAGCGGGACTCACTACAATGAGCAGTTCTTC.

This clonotype was seen a handful of times. This chain connects TRBV28 to TRBJ2-7, with 8 bases identical to TRBD1. CDR1 and CDR2 (germline): MDHEN, SYDVKM. V lost 6 bases, J lost 0 bases, and 4 bases stayed unmatched. This CDR3 spans 14 amino acids. The CDR3, as DNA: TGTGCCAGCAGGACAGGGGCCCGCTCCTACGAGCAGTACTTC. This codes for CASRTGARSYEQYF.